This T cell receptor beta chain appears in the sequencing data of a study of CD8 T cells in ankylosing spondylitis. Study-wide results and caveats: A number of the motif variants had already been described in reactive arthritis synovial fluid and blood. The study looked at matched synovial fluid samples from ankylosing spondylitis patients. Disease-linked clones were reported to be significantly enriched there. A motif in TCR beta, a set of roughly eight highly homologous variants, appeared characteristic of ankylosing spondylitis blood.

This clonotype was observed many times. Antigen: not known. Trimming cost V 1 base and J 0 bases, with 10 bases left between them. This CDR3 comprises 16 residues. TCR beta libraries were made by quantitative 5'-RACE with molecular barcodes. TCRdb called the 5' RACE reads again in MiXCR, with one record for every CDR3 protein. The table lists about 750,000 distinct CDR3 sequences, roughly 19% of them singletons, with 19% in the top ten. The TCR comes from a male donor with ankylosing spondylitis. This chain uses TRBV12-3 or TRBV12-4 with TRBJ2-4, with D maybe TRBD1 (7 bases). Sequenced: blood, either unsorted or a sorted T cell fraction (not recorded which). The CDR3 is CASSLGQGLAKNIQYF. As DNA, the CDR3 is TGTGCCAGCAGTTTAGGACAGGGACTAGCCAAAAACATTCAGTACTTC.